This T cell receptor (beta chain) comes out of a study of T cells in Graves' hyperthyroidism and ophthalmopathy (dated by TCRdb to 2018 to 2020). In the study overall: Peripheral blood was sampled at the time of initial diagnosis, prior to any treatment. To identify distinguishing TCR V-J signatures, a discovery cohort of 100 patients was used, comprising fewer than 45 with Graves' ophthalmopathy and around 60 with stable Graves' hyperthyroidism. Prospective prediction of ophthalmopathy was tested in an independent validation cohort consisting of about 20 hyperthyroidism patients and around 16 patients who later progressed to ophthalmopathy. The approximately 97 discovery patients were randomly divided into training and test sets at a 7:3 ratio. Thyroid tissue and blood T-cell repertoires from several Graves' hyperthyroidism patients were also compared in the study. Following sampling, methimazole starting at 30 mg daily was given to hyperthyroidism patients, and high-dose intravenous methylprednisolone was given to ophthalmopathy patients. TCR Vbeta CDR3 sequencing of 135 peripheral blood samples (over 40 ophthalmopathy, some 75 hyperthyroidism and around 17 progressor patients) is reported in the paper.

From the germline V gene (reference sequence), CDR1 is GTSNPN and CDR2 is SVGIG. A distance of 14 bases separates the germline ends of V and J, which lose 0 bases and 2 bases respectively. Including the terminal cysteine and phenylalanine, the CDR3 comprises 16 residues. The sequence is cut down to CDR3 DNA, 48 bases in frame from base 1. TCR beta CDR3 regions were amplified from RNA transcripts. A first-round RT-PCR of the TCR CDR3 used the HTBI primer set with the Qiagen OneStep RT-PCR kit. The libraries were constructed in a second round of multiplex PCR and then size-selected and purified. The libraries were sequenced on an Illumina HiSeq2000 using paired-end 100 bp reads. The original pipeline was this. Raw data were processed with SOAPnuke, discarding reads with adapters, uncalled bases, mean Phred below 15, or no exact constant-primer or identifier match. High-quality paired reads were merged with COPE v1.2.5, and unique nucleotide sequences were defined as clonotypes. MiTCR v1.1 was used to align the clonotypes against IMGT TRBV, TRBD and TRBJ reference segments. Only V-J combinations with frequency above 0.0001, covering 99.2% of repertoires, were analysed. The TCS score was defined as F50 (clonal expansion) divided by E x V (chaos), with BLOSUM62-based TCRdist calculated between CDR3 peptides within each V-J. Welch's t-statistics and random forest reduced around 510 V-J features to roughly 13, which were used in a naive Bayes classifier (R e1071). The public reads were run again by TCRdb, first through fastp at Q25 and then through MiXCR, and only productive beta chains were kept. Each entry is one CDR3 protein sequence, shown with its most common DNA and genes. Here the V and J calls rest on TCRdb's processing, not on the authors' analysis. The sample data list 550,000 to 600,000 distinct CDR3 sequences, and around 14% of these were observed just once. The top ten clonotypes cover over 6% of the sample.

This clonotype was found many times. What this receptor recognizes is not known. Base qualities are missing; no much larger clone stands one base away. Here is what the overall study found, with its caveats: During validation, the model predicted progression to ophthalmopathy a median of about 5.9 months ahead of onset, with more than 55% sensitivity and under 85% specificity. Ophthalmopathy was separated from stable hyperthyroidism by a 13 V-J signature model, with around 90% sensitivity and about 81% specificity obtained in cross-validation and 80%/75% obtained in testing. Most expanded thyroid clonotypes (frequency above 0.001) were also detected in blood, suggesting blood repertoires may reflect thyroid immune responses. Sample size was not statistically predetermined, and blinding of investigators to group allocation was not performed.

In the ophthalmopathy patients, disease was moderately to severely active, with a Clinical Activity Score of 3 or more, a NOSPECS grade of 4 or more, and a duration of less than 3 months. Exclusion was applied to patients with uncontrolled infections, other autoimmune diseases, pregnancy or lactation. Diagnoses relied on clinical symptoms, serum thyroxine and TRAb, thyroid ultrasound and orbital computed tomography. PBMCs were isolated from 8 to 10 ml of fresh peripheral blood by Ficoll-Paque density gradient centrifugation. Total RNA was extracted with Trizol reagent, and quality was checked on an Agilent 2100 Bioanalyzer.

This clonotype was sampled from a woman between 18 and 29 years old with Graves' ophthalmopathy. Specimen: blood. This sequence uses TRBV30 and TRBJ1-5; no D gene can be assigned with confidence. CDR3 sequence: CAWSVNLGLRNQPQHF. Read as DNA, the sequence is TGTGCCTGGAGTGTAAATTTGGGTTTACGCAATCAGCCCCAGCATTTT.